Listed below are T cell receptor beta chains from one sample, sequenced in a study of T cell repertoires in cytomegalovirus infection. TCRdb used MiXCR to reprocess the reads, holding one entry per CDR3 protein. The data hold about 600,000 distinct CDR3 sequences, with around 24% observed a single time. Material for sequencing was CD8+ T cells from PBMCs. Every receptor here comes from a human donor in good health (CMV status not recorded). Some clones in this sample may be carry-over from other donors' samples. The CDR3 runs from the conserved cysteine through the conserved F or W. A D gene is named only where the DNA matches it firmly. Size values are once, few and many counts, or a class for expanded clones, and some rows have none.

CDR3	DNA	size	D	J	V
CASSIELAPNTGELFF	TGTGCCAGTAGTATTGAACTAGCGCCGAACACCGGGGAGCTGTTTTTT	NA	TRBD2	TRBJ2-2	TRBV19
CSVEGVRGGYNEQFF	TGCAGCGTTGAAGGGGTGCGGGGGGGCTACAATGAGCAGTTCTTC	few	TRBD2	TRBJ2-1	TRBV29-1
CASSLSPSGVSNQPQHF	TGTGCCAGCAGCTTATCCCCTTCAGGGGTTAGCAATCAGCCCCAGCATTTT	NA	NA	TRBJ1-5	TRBV7-9
CASRATGLGNTEAFF	TGTGCCAGCAGAGCCACGGGTCTGGGGAACACTGAAGCTTTCTTT	NA	NA	TRBJ1-1	TRBV28
CASSLTGTGNLEQYF	TGTGCCAGCAGCCTAACCGGGACAGGGAATCTCGAGCAGTACTTC	many	TRBD1	TRBJ2-7	TRBV7-9
CSARVVNSDTQYF	TGCAGTGCTAGAGTGGTCAACTCAGATACGCAGTATTTT	NA	NA	TRBJ2-3	TRBV20-1
CSARDFCDGTDSEKLFF	TGCAGTGCTAGAGATTTTTGTGACGGGACAGATTCTGAAAAACTGTTTTTT	NA	TRBD1	TRBJ1-4	TRBV20-1
CASSPTKRGGPEQFF	TGTGCCAGCAGCCCCACTAAGCGGGGGGGCCCTGAGCAGTTCTTC	NA	TRBD2	TRBJ2-1	TRBV28
CASSDRDFDYANTGELFF	TGTGCCAGCAGTGACCGGGACTTCGACTACGCGAACACCGGGGAGCTGTTTTTT	NA	NA	TRBJ2-2	TRBV7-6
CASSTRDRGREQFF	TGTGCCAGCAGCACCCGGGACAGGGGGCGTGAGCAGTTCTTC	once	TRBD1	TRBJ2-1	TRBV3-1
CASGLSGLPNEQFF	TGTGCTAGTGGTTTGTCAGGACTCCCCAATGAGCAGTTCTTC	NA	NA	TRBJ2-1	TRBV12-5
CATSKDRNPTNEKLFF	TGTGCCACCAGCAAGGACAGGAACCCAACTAATGAAAAACTGTTTTTT	NA	TRBD1	TRBJ1-4	TRBV15
CASSYSRGIGTEAFF	TGTGCCAGCAGTTACTCAAGGGGCATCGGCACTGAAGCTTTCTTT	NA	NA	TRBJ1-1	TRBV6-2/TRBV6-3
CATSRDLRGMDEQYF	TGTGCCACCAGCAGAGATCTTCGAGGTATGGACGAGCAGTACTTC	few	NA	TRBJ2-7	TRBV15
CASSLGGGTLETQYF	TGTGCCAGCAGCTTGGGAGGGGGCACTTTAGAGACCCAGTACTTC	few	NA	TRBJ2-5	TRBV5-3
CASGPGGTEAFF	TGTGCTAGTGGACCGGGGGGGACTGAAGCTTTCTTT	NA	NA	TRBJ1-1	TRBV12-5
CASSITLRRQQPYEQYF	TGTGCCAGTAGTATTACCCTTCGGCGGCAGCAACCCTACGAGCAGTACTTC	NA	NA	TRBJ2-7	TRBV19
CASSFTLDSQRDTQYF	TGTGCCAGCAGCTTTACTTTGGACAGTCAGCGGGATACGCAGTATTTT	few	NA	TRBJ2-3	TRBV7-9
CASSYSITQSESQVDHGYTF	TGTGCCAGCAGTTACTCGATTACGCAATCAGAGTCGCAGGTTGACCATGGCTACACCTTC	NA	NA	TRBJ1-2	TRBV6-6
CASSLSFGGRNNEQFF	TGTGCCAGCTCACTATCCTTTGGGGGGAGGAACAATGAGCAGTTCTTC	few	NA	TRBJ2-1	TRBV18
CASTPPTLEFDEQFF	TGTGCCAGCACCCCTCCAACACTCGAGTTCGATGAGCAGTTCTTC	NA	NA	TRBJ2-1	TRBV2
CASSPSTGEFSYEQYF	TGTGCCAGCAGCCCTTCGACAGGGGAATTCTCCTACGAGCAGTACTTC	NA	TRBD1	TRBJ2-7	TRBV7-3
CSVLGLAGGLYNEQFF	TGCAGCGTTCTAGGACTAGCGGGGGGGCTCTACAATGAGCAGTTCTTC	NA	TRBD2	TRBJ2-1	TRBV29-1
CSANGDRGAEAFF	TGCAGCGCCAATGGTGACAGGGGTGCTGAAGCTTTCTTT	NA	TRBD1	TRBJ1-1	TRBV29-1
CASTLAGGSYNEQFF	TGTGCCAGCACTCTAGCGGGGGGGTCCTACAATGAGCAGTTCTTC	NA	TRBD2	TRBJ2-1	TRBV6-2/TRBV6-3
CASSPRRTSYEQYF	TGTGCCAGCAGCCCCCGTAGGACCTCCTACGAGCAGTACTTC	NA	NA	TRBJ2-7	TRBV7-8
CASSLEWNSPLHF	TGTGCCAGCAGCTTAGAATGGAATTCACCCCTCCACTTT	many	NA	TRBJ1-6	TRBV7-6
CASSTGTGSDTQYF	TGTGCCAGCAGCACCGGGACAGGGTCAGATACGCAGTATTTT	many	TRBD1	TRBJ2-3	TRBV7-9
CSARGPGMRTYEQYF	TGCAGTGCTAGGGGACCCGGGATGAGGACCTACGAGCAGTACTTC	NA	NA	TRBJ2-7	TRBV20-1
CASSSRTLDEQFF	TGTGCCAGCAGCTCCAGGACCCTCGATGAGCAGTTCTTC	many	NA	TRBJ2-1	TRBV7-8
CASSLVGVPGNEQFF	TGTGCCAGCAGCTTAGTGGGGGTCCCGGGCAATGAGCAGTTCTTC	NA	NA	TRBJ2-1	TRBV7-6
CASSHSDRLYSGNTIYF	TGTGCCAGCAGCCATTCGGACAGGTTATACTCTGGAAACACCATATATTTT	few	TRBD1	TRBJ1-3	TRBV7-9
CASSLRVDNGYTF	TGCGCCAGCAGCTTGCGGGTTGACAATGGCTACACCTTC	NA	NA	TRBJ1-2	TRBV5-1
CASSLGETGSETQYF	TGTGCCAGCAGCCTAGGGGAGACAGGGTCAGAGACCCAGTACTTC	NA	TRBD1	TRBJ2-5	TRBV11-2
CASSFVLGPQETQYF	TGTGCCAGCAGTTTCGTCTTAGGGCCGCAAGAGACCCAGTACTTC	NA	NA	TRBJ2-5	TRBV12-3/TRBV12-4
CASSYTARKETQYF	TGTGCCAGCAGTTACACCGCTCGGAAGGAGACCCAGTACTTC	NA	NA	TRBJ2-5	TRBV6-6
CAIYLLAGGGADTQYF	TGTGCCATCTATCTACTAGCGGGGGGCGGGGCAGATACGCAGTATTTT	many	TRBD2	TRBJ2-3	TRBV7-2
CSARDLAGGPFSYNEQFF	TGCAGTGCTAGAGACCTAGCGGGGGGACCCTTCTCCTACAATGAGCAGTTCTTC	few	TRBD2	TRBJ2-1	TRBV20-1
CASSIAPQGTGNQPQHF	TGTGCCAGTAGTATAGCCCCCCAGGGGACGGGCAATCAGCCCCAGCATTTT	NA	NA	TRBJ1-5	TRBV19
CASSDQKAGVDEKLFF	TGTGCCAGCAGCGACCAAAAAGCTGGCGTCGATGAAAAACTGTTTTTT	many	NA	TRBJ1-4	TRBV7-9
CASTLREGVNTEAFF	TGTGCCAGCACCCTTAGGGAGGGGGTGAACACTGAAGCTTTCTTT	NA	NA	TRBJ1-1	TRBV28
CASGPQSGETDTQYF	TGTGCTAGTGGCCCTCAAAGCGGGGAAACAGATACGCAGTATTTT	many	TRBD2	TRBJ2-3	TRBV12-5
CAIRVPLARGVDTQYF	TGTGCCATCAGGGTCCCCCTAGCGAGGGGCGTGGATACGCAGTATTTT	many	NA	TRBJ2-3	TRBV10-3
CASSYGQTEQFF	TGTGCCAGCAGTTACGGTCAGACTGAGCAGTTCTTC	NA	NA	TRBJ2-1	TRBV6-5
CSASPARYYEQYF	TGCAGTGCTAGCCCGGCCAGGTACTACGAGCAGTACTTC	many	NA	TRBJ2-7	TRBV20-1
CASRRAGMGNTIYF	TGTGCCAGCAGAAGAGCAGGGATGGGAAACACCATATATTTT	many	NA	TRBJ1-3	TRBV12-3/TRBV12-4
CASTPVDQALSSYNEQFF	TGTGCCAGCACCCCCGTAGACCAGGCTCTGAGCTCCTACAATGAGCAGTTCTTC	many	NA	TRBJ2-1	TRBV6-2/TRBV6-3
CASRRYRGRTEAFF	TGTGCCAGCAGGAGATACAGGGGGAGGACTGAAGCTTTCTTT	few	TRBD1	TRBJ1-1	TRBV5-6
CASSQDWLTSTDTQYF	TGCGCCAGCAGCCAAGATTGGCTAACCAGCACAGATACGCAGTATTTT	NA	NA	TRBJ2-3	TRBV4-1
CASSSAVPNEQFF	TGCGCCAGCAGCTCGGCCGTCCCCAATGAGCAGTTCTTC	NA	NA	TRBJ2-1	TRBV5-1
CASSLAWDQPQHF	TGTGCCAGCAGCTTGGCCTGGGATCAGCCCCAGCATTTT	many	NA	TRBJ1-5	TRBV7-6
CASSSLDQETQYF	TGTGCCAGCAGCTCCCTGGATCAAGAGACCCAGTACTTC	NA	NA	TRBJ2-5	TRBV27
CASSYEPAQNEQFF	TGTGCCAGCAGTTACGAGCCGGCGCAGAATGAGCAGTTCTTC	few	NA	TRBJ2-1	TRBV12-3/TRBV12-4
CSVVREGTGELFF	TGCAGCGTTGTCAGGGAAGGGACCGGGGAGCTGTTTTTT	NA	NA	TRBJ2-2	TRBV29-1
CASSFWGGSYNEQFF	TGTGCCAGCAGTTTTTGGGGGGGCTCCTACAATGAGCAGTTCTTC	NA	TRBD2	TRBJ2-1	TRBV28